Included here is one TCR beta chain sequence, with context. No antigen is known for it. Per the germline V gene, CDR1 is KGHSH and CDR2 is LQKENI. This CDR3 comprises 16 residues. The junction had 6 bases not matched to a gene; V was cut back by 2 bases and J by 0 bases. These data originate in a study of shared clonotypes between healthy human individuals. Overall study: Each donor had three CD4 naive, three CD4 memory, two CD8 naive and one CD8 memory plate. Findings and caveats of the study: An effect of sequencing depth on clonotype sharing among donors was expected.

The protocol was immunoSEQ multiplex PCR, while the TCRdb copy is restricted to in-frame clones and leaves out a portion. Among 1.6 million or so clones listed, less than 99% were seen once. The receptor's source is a young man in good health. The chain couples TRBV18 to TRBJ1-1, with 7 positions matching TRBD1. Sequenced material: naive CD4+ T cells sorted from blood. Noted subset: CD45RA+ positively selected. The CDR3 spells CASSPMTGNMNTEAFF. The CDR3 nucleotides are TGTGCCAGCTCACCAATGACAGGGAACATGAACACTGAAGCTTTCTTT.